This T cell receptor beta chain appears in the sequencing data of a study of CD8 T cells in ankylosing spondylitis. Comments on this clonotype: The antigen is not known.

Using its own MiXCR run on the 5' RACE reads, TCRdb lists one record per CDR3 protein. This table has almost 400,000 distinct CDR3 sequences, around 22% appearing once. The study's findings and limits: In ankylosing spondylitis blood, a motif of several highly homologous TCR beta variants appeared characteristic. Previously reported in reactive arthritis synovial fluid and blood were some of the motif variants. Disease-linked clones bore a CD8+ phenotype and were relatively rare in peripheral blood.

Germline V gene sequence: CDR1 MNHEY, CDR2 SVGAGI. CDR3 length: 16 residues. The V end was cut by 0 bases, the J end by 1 base, with 11 bases between. Sequencing was performed on blood, either unsorted or a sorted T cell fraction (not recorded which). The TCR originated in a male donor with ankylosing spondylitis. The chain is built from TRBV6-5 and TRBJ2-3; no definite D call. In nucleotides, the CDR3 is TGTGCCAGCAGTTACTCGAGAGGAACAGGCACAGATACGCAGTATTTT. Translated: CASSYSRGTGTDTQYF.